This T cell receptor (beta chain) was observed in a study of blood T cell repertoires in COVID-19. Study overall: T cells, B-cell-depleted T cells, or PBMCs provided the cDNA or gDNA that served as material.

Only in-frame clones appear in the TCRdb table, and some are missing; sequencing was by immunoSEQ multiplex PCR. The table lists about 290,000 clones, under 90% of them singletons. J lost 0 bases, V lost 0 bases, and 7 bases had no gene match. There are 17 residues in the CDR3. Germline CDR1 reads SGHRS; CDR2 reads YFSETQ. Participant-reported clinical history was the basis for cohort assignment. Sequenced input: PBMCs or T cells enriched from blood (not recorded which). This chain uses TRBV5-1 with TRBJ1-1; 8 bases are shared with TRBD1. The clonotype comes from a woman in her 40s who had recovered from COVID-19. CDR3 loop: CASSLATGQVMNTEAFF. DNA of the CDR3: TGCGCCAGCAGCTTGGCCACGGGACAGGTCATGAACACTGAAGCTTTCTTT.